Shown below are 19 T cell receptor beta chains from a single sample sequenced in a study of blood T cell repertoires in COVID-19. Method: immunoSEQ multiplex PCR; TCRdb's copy keeps in-frame clones and lacks some. In the table there are over 300,000 clones, around four fifths of which are singletons. The sequenced material came from peripheral blood. All receptors come from a woman aged 45-59 years with acute or convalescent COVID-19.

The rearrangement joins TRBV30 to TRBJ2-3; 8 bases are shared with TRBD2. V lost 2 bases and J lost 4; bases outside the gene matches: 11. CDR3 length: 16 amino acids. Germline CDR1 is GTSNPN and CDR2 is SVGIG (reference sequence). CDR3 sequence reads: CAWSRDGTSVSDTQYF. The CDR3 DNA is TGTGCCTGGAGTAGAGACGGGACTAGTGTTTCAGATACGCAGTATTTT. The full variable domain, rest sourced from reference TRBV30 and TRBJ2-3, is SQTIHQWPATLVQPVGSPLSLECTVEGTSNPNLYWYRQAAGRGLQLLFYSVGIGQISSEVPQNLSASRPQDRQFILSSKKLLLSDSGFYLCAWSRDGTSVSDTQYFGPGTRLTVL.

The chain links TRBV6-2 or TRBV6-3 to TRBJ1-5, with unresolved D. CDR3 length: 15 residues. Trimming removed 6 bases at V and 2 bases at J, with 14 bases between. Germline V gene lookup returns CDR1 MNHEY and CDR2 SVGEGT. The DNA for the CDR3 is TGTGCCAGCAGCGGACTGGCGATGGGCAATCAGCCCCAGCATTTT. Amino acids: CASSGLAMGNQPQHF.

The chain recombines TRBV25-1 with TRBJ2-1, with TRBD2 as a possible D gene (6 bases). CDR1 and CDR2 (germline): MGHDK, SYGVNS. The CDR3 loop spans 12 amino acids. Between the trimmed V and J ends, which lost 5 bases and 9 bases, there was a span of 11 bases. In nucleotides, the CDR3 is TGTGCCAGCAGTCTAGTTAGCGGTGAGCAGTTCTTC. This translates into CASSLVSGEQFF.

The chain recombines TRBV19 with TRBJ2-7; D is possibly TRBD1 (5 bases). CDR3 size: 15 residues. V was cut by 2 bases and J by 3 bases, with 14 bases left in between. Germline V gene lookup returns CDR1 LNHDA and CDR2 SQIVND (reference sequence). CDR3 protein: CASSIKGLGYYEQYF. CDR3 DNA sequence: TGTGCCAGTAGTATAAAGGGGCTGGGATACTACGAGCAGTACTTC.

In this sample, this clone turned up a few times. This chain uses TRBV5-5 with TRBJ1-5; no clear D gene. The germline V and J ends were trimmed by 4 bases and 2 bases, with 13 bases remaining between them. The germline V gene encodes CDR1 SGHKS and CDR2 YYEKEE (reference sequence). CDR3 size: 15 residues. The CDR3 spells CASSLTAGGNQPQHF. In DNA form, the CDR3 reads TGTGCCAGCAGCCTGACTGCGGGTGGCAATCAGCCCCAGCATTTT.

The chain links TRBV3-1 (or the pseudogene TRBV3-2) to TRBJ1-1; possible D gene TRBD1, 5 bases. CDR1 and CDR2 (germline): LGHDT, YNNKEL (reference sequence). This CDR3 has 14 residues. Deletions cut 4 bases from V and 7 bases from J, with 16 bases between. The CDR3 is CASSPSRGGVEAFF. The DNA for the CDR3 is TGTGCCAGCAGCCCTTCCCGGGGAGGGGTTGAAGCTTTCTTT.

This clone has just a few counts. The CDR3 here is CASSNSIIAGDLDNEQFF. As DNA, the CDR3 is TGTGCCAGTAGTAACTCAATAATAGCGGGGGACCTAGACAATGAGCAGTTCTTC. The V gene is TRBV19, the J gene TRBJ2-1; 9 positions match TRBD2. The CDR3 has 18 amino acids. Germline values: CDR1 LNHDA, CDR2 SQIVND (reference sequence). V lost 4 bases and J lost 5; bases outside the gene matches: 15.

There are a few counts of this clone. V usage is TRBV12-3 or TRBV12-4 and J usage is TRBJ1-2, with 8 bases fitting TRBD1. The CDR3 is 13 amino acids. Trimming removed 5 bases from V and 6 bases from J; junction bases left unmatched: 5. The CDR3 DNA is TGTGCCAGCAGTCCGAGACAGGGGAATGGCTACACCTTC. This translates into CASSPRQGNGYTF.

The chain is built from TRBV2 and TRBJ1-6, with 7 positions matching TRBD1. The V segment lost 7 bases and the J segment 10 bases; nucleotides outside the gene matches: 7. The length of the CDR3 is 13 residues. CDR1 is SNHLY and CDR2 is FYNNEI in the germline V gene. CDR3 in DNA: TGTGCCAGCAACGGAGGGGGCGAGTCACCCCTCCACTTT. Its translation is CASNGGGESPLHF.

Concerning this clone: The junction shows a germline mismatch at one end, possibly a read error. This chain connects TRBV3-1 (or the pseudogene TRBV3-2) to TRBJ2-7, with 9 bases lining up with TRBD2. Germline assignment: CDR1 LGHDT and CDR2 YNNKEL (reference sequence). The CDR3 is 14 residues long. CDR3 region: CASSHGTSSHEQYF. The CDR3 DNA reads TGTGCCAGCAGCCATGGGACTAGCTCCCACGAGCAGTACTTC.

The V gene is TRBV3-1 (or the pseudogene TRBV3-2), the J gene TRBJ2-5; 9 nucleotides match TRBD2. V lost 6 bases and J lost 5; bases outside the gene matches: 7. CDR1 LGHDT and CDR2 YNNKEL come from the germline V gene (reference sequence). The CDR3 is 14 residues long. The CDR3 DNA reads as TGTGCCAGCAGAGGGGCGGGGGGGCCGGAGACCCAGTACTTC. As protein: CASRGAGGPETQYF.

The J gene is TRBJ1-2, the V gene TRBV28, with D maybe TRBD1 (5 bases). CDR3 size: 21 residues. Germline V gene data show CDR1 as MDHEN and CDR2 as SYDVKM. CDR3 protein: CARSPITSSVGGGRRVYGYTF. CDR3 nucleotide sequence: TGTGCTCGCAGTCCTATTACGTCATCTGTGGGGGGGGGACGGCGAGTCTATGGCTACACCTTC.

The genes are TRBV24-1 and TRBJ2-3, with D possibly TRBD1 on 6 matching bases. The length of the CDR3 is 15 residues. V was cut by 3 bases and J by 4 bases, with 13 bases left in between. Looked up from germline, CDR1 is KGHDR and CDR2 is SFDVKD. CDR3 in DNA: TGTGCCACCAGTGATGCTGGGCCAGGGGCAGATACGCAGTATTTT. Protein product: CATSDAGPGADTQYF.

This chain links TRBV11-1 with TRBJ2-7; D gene ambiguous. Germline values: CDR1 SGHAT, CDR2 FQDESV (reference sequence). Trimming cost V 2 bases and J 3 bases, with 8 bases left between them. This CDR3 has 13 amino acids. The CDR3, as DNA: TGTGCCAGCAGCTTAATACGAGGCTACGAGCAGTACTTC. Amino acid sequence: CASSLIRGYEQYF. The full variable domain, with the rest looked up from reference TRBV11-1 and TRBJ2-7, is EAEVAQSPRYKITEKSQAVAFWCDPISGHATLYWYRQILGQGPELLVQFQDESVVDDSQLPKDRFSAERLKGVDSTLKIQPAELGDSAMYLCASSLIRGYEQYFGPGTRLTVT.

The chain employs TRBV7-2 and TRBJ2-2; 9 bases are shared with TRBD2. J lost 4 bases, V lost 6 bases, and 9 bases had no gene match. CDR3 length equals 16 residues. CDR1 and CDR2 (germline): SGHTA, FQGNSA. The CDR3 bases are TGTGCCAGCAGTCGATTTAGCGGGAGTATCACCGGGGAGCTGTTTTTT. This encodes CASSRFSGSITGELFF.

On this clone: Additional DNA sequences in this sample encode the identical CDR3. The chain links TRBV29-1 to TRBJ2-1; 7 bases agree with TRBD1. V shed 5 bases, J shed 3 bases, and the junction held 4 bases outside the gene matches. CDR3 length: 13 amino acids. Germline V lookup: CDR1 SQVTM, CDR2 ANQGSEA. CDR3 amino acids: CSVRQGGYNEQFF. CDR3 nucleotides: TGCAGCGTTCGACAGGGTGGCTACAATGAGCAGTTCTTC.

The chain employs TRBV2 and TRBJ1-4; TRBD1 matches at 10 bases. Germline lookup yields CDR1 SNHLY and CDR2 FYNNEI. V lost 8 bases, J lost 14 bases, and 11 bases stayed unmatched. CDR3 length: 13 amino acids. The CDR3 nucleotides are TGTGCCAGCTTAGACAGGGGGCAAAGTAGTCTGTTTTTT. This encodes CASLDRGQSSLFF.

J is TRBJ2-1 and V is TRBV27; 11 bases match TRBD2. This CDR3 region has 13 residues. V was pared by 5 bases and J by 12 bases, with 6 bases of the junction left unmatched. CDR1 is MNHEY and CDR2 is SMNVEV in the germline V gene (reference sequence). CDR3 region: CASSLTLAGGQFF. The CDR3 coding sequence is TGTGCCAGCAGTCTAACCCTAGCGGGAGGGCAGTTCTTC.

The J gene is TRBJ1-5, the V gene TRBV6-5; no reliable D call. Trimming removed 7 bases at V and 0 bases at J, with 7 bases between. This CDR3 region has 13 residues. Germline V gene data show CDR1 as MNHEY and CDR2 as SVGAGI. The CDR3 nucleotides are TGTGCCAGCAAGGCGGCTAGCAATCAGCCCCAGCATTTT. The encoded protein is CASKAASNQPQHF.